A single sample gave rise to the 21 T cell receptor beta chains below, sequenced in a study of cytomegalovirus exposure and HLA in healthy donors. PCR involved 60 Vbeta and 13 Jbeta primers. Here immunoSEQ multiplex PCR was the method, and the copy in TCRdb shows in-frame clones only, minus some. Here the sample spans 180,000 or so clones, approximately 65% being singletons. Sequencing was done on a sample of PBMCs. The receptors derive from a middle-aged man in good health and CMV-seronegative.

This clone has just a few counts. V gene TRBV5-1 combines with J gene TRBJ2-3; 10 bases match TRBD1. This CDR3 spans 17 amino acids. V dropped 4 bases and J dropped 4; count of bases not matched to a gene: 12. Germline CDR1 reads SGHRS; CDR2 reads YFSETQ. The CDR3 loop is CASSTDRGGYSADTQYF. The CDR3 region has the DNA TGCGCCAGCAGCACGGACAGGGGGGGCTATTCAGCAGATACGCAGTATTTT.

The rearrangement joins TRBV18 to TRBJ2-5; no clear D. V was shortened by 2 bases and J by 2 bases, with 15 bases between the two germline ends. Germline loops: CDR1 KGHSH, CDR2 LQKENI. This CDR3 comprises 16 residues. The CDR3 bases are TGTGCCAGCTCACCAACCTTGGCAGGTGTACAAGAGACCCAGTACTTC. It encodes CASSPTLAGVQETQYF.

This clone has more than one count but fewer than ten. The CDR3 loop reads CASTGQGASEQYF. As DNA, the CDR3 is TGTGCCAGCACCGGACAGGGGGCATCCGAGCAGTACTTC. The gene calls are TRBV2 and TRBJ2-7; TRBD1 aligns across 11 bases. This CDR3 has 13 residues. With 7 bases clipped from V and 6 bases from J, the junction kept 5 bases outside the gene matches. The germline V gene encodes CDR1 SNHLY and CDR2 FYNNEI.

The rearrangement uses TRBV7-3 and TRBJ2-1; 9 bases fit TRBD2. Per germline, CDR1 SGHTA and CDR2 FQGTGA. The CDR3 spans 16 residues. The V segment lost 2 bases and the J segment 6 bases; nucleotides outside the gene matches: 8. The CDR3 reads CASSLSPLAGTNEQFF. The CDR3 nucleotides are TGTGCCAGCAGCTTATCCCCGCTAGCGGGAACCAATGAGCAGTTCTTC.

In this sample, this clone turned up a few times. The chain couples TRBV7-2 to TRBJ2-1; D gene unclear. The CDR3 runs 12 residues. Germline V lookup: CDR1 SGHTA, CDR2 FQGNSA. Trimming took 3 bases from V and 6 from J, leaving 6 bases between them. This chain's CDR3 is CASSLPSNEQFF. In DNA form, the CDR3 reads TGTGCCAGCAGCTTGCCTAGCAATGAGCAGTTCTTC.

The DNA for the CDR3 is TGTGCCAGCAGTTACCAGGGGGCCCCAGATACGCAGTATTTT. This sequence encodes CASSYQGAPDTQYF. The chain employs TRBV6-5 and TRBJ2-3; 8 bases agree with TRBD1. The CDR3 is 14 amino acids. Germline V gene data show CDR1 as MNHEY and CDR2 as SVGAGI. Trimming took 2 bases from V and 4 from J; bases not matched to a gene: 2.

The chain is built from TRBV19 and TRBJ2-1; weak D call: TRBD1 (6 bases). The V gene lost 7 bases and the J gene lost 3 bases, with 16 bases spanning the gap. This CDR3 is 15 amino acids long. Germline V lookup: CDR1 LNHDA, CDR2 SQIVND (reference sequence). The CDR3 loop is CASNLEGDNYNEQFF. Written as DNA, the CDR3 is TGTGCCAGTAATCTCGAGGGGGACAACTACAATGAGCAGTTCTTC.

The rearrangement links TRBV7-2 to TRBJ2-7; no firm D call. Germline CDR1 reads SGHTA; CDR2 reads FQGNSA. V dropped 1 base and J dropped 3 bases, with 10 bases sitting between them. The CDR3 covers 14 residues. Written as DNA, the CDR3 is TGTGCCAGCAGCTTAGTACGGAGCAACTACGAGCAGTACTTC. This translates into CASSLVRSNYEQYF. Together with reference TRBV7-2 and TRBJ2-7, the CDR3 gives the full variable domain: GAGVSQSPSNKVTEKGKDVELRCDPISGHTALYWYRQSLGQGLEFLIYFQGNSAPDKSGLPSDRFSAERTGGSVSTLTIQRTQQEDSAVYLCASSLVRSNYEQYFGPGTRLTVT.

This clone was recorded a few times. The chain carries TRBV5-1 and TRBJ2-1; 11 bases fit TRBD1. From germline, CDR1 is SGHRS and CDR2 YFSETQ. CDR3 length: 15 amino acids. V lost 3 bases, J lost 7 bases, and 6 bases stayed unmatched. The CDR3 nucleotides read TGCGCCAGCAGCTCTGGACAGGGGGCGGTAAATGAGCAGTTCTTC. It is translated as CASSSGQGAVNEQFF.

The chain combines TRBV6-1 with TRBJ2-7, with 9 nucleotides matching TRBD1. J was trimmed by 8 bases and V by 4 bases; bases with no gene match: 15. The CDR3 totals 16 residues. CDR1 MNHNS and CDR2 SASEGT come from the germline V gene. This chain's CDR3 is CASSAAQGARSNKQYF. The DNA of the CDR3 is TGTGCCAGCAGTGCCGCACAGGGGGCGCGAAGTAACAAGCAGTACTTC.

This clone was recorded a few times. The chain couples TRBV19 to TRBJ1-4; tentative D call: TRBD1 (5 bases). Trimming took off 6 bases at V and 7 bases at J, with 12 bases between the two ends. In germline, CDR1 is LNHDA, CDR2 SQIVND (reference sequence). The CDR3 covers 13 residues. The CDR3 here is CASRQGGSEKLFF. The CDR3 DNA follows: TGTGCCAGTAGGCAGGGAGGGAGTGAAAAACTGTTTTTT.

CDR3 DNA sequence: TGTGCCAGCATCCCAGGGGATAGAACCTCCTACGAGCAGTACTTC. Encoded protein: CASIPGDRTSYEQYF. V gene TRBV2 combines with J gene TRBJ2-7, with D tentatively TRBD1 (6 bases). This CDR3 comprises 15 residues. Germline values: CDR1 SNHLY, CDR2 FYNNEI. V lost 7 bases and J 0 bases, leaving 16 bases between the germline ends.

The V call is TRBV5-1, the J call TRBJ2-1, with 9 bases aligning to TRBD2. Germline lookup yields CDR1 SGHRS and CDR2 YFSETQ. Trimming removed 0 bases from V and 2 bases from J; junction bases left unmatched: 3. The CDR3 covers 16 residues. The CDR3, as DNA: TGCGCCAGCAGCTTGGTTACTAGCGGGCCCTACAATGAGCAGTTCTTC. Translation: CASSLVTSGPYNEQFF.

V and J are TRBV28 and TRBJ2-6, with 9 bases lining up with TRBD1. Germline CDR1 and CDR2: MDHEN and SYDVKM. J was trimmed by 3 bases and V by 3 bases; bases with no gene match: 3. The CDR3 spans 16 residues. The CDR3 sequence: CASSFGTGYGANVLTF. CDR3 DNA: TGTGCCAGCAGTTTCGGGACAGGGTATGGGGCCAACGTCCTGACTTTC. The variable domain in full, with the rest retrieved from reference TRBV28 and TRBJ2-6, is DVKVTQSSRYLVKRTGEKVFLECVQDMDHENMFWYRQDPGLGLRLIYFSYDVKMKEKGDIPEGYSVSREKKERFSLILESASTNQTSMYLCASSFGTGYGANVLTFGAGSRLTVL.

In this sample, this clone turned up a few times. One junction end does not reproduce the germline sequence, and a read error may be involved. The CDR3 here is CASSNSLGELFF. The DNA of the CDR3 is TGTGCCAGCAGTAACTCTCTGGGGGAGCTGTTTTTT. The chain uses TRBV6-5 and TRBJ2-2; no definite D call. Germline V lookup: CDR1 MNHEY, CDR2 SVGAGI. This CDR3 has 12 amino acids.

V is TRBV6-1 and J is TRBJ2-5, with D perhaps TRBD2 (5 bases). Near its end, the DNA agrees better with TRBJ2-7, so the J call may be wrong. The CDR3 runs 15 residues. Germline V CDR1 and CDR2: MNHNS, SASEGT. CDR3 sequence (DNA): TGTGCCAGCAGTGATGTTCATGGGAGCTCCTACGAGCAGTACTTC. It yields the protein CASSDVHGSSYEQYF.

The chain is built from TRBV6-5 and TRBJ2-6; a weak D match, TRBD1 (6 bases). V dropped 5 bases and J dropped 2 bases, with 10 bases sitting between them. CDR3 size: 15 residues. Looked up from germline, CDR1 is MNHEY and CDR2 is SVGAGI. CDR3 region: CASSRTGPGANVLTF. The DNA of the CDR3 is TGTGCCAGCAGTCGAACAGGGCCTGGGGCCAACGTCCTGACTTTC.

The chain is built from TRBV4-2 and TRBJ2-3; D is perhaps TRBD2 (6 bases). Germline CDR1 is LGHNA and CDR2 is YNFKEQ. With 1 base removed from V and 0 bases from J, the gap between germline ends came to 35 bases. The CDR3 has 24 amino acids. The CDR3 reads CASSQGSLALYPDYSGTSTDTQYF. The DNA of the CDR3 is TGTGCCAGCAGCCAAGGATCCTTAGCACTATACCCGGATTACTCAGGGACTAGCACAGATACGCAGTATTTT.

This sequence joins TRBV5-1 and TRBJ2-7; the D is unclear. Germline V gives CDR1 SGHRS, CDR2 YFSETQ. V was cut by 4 bases and J by 0 bases, with 5 bases left in between. The CDR3 is 12 amino acids. CDR3 bases: TGCGCCAGCAGCGAGTCCTCCTACGAGCAGTACTTC. Translating it yields CASSESSYEQYF.

V is TRBV27 and J is TRBJ2-7; 7 bases are shared with TRBD2. V shed 3 bases and J 2 bases; nucleotides not matched to a gene: 10. This CDR3 comprises 16 residues. Germline assignment: CDR1 MNHEY and CDR2 SMNVEV (reference sequence). The CDR3 nucleotides are TGTGCCAGCAGTTTCATGTACAGCGGGACCCCCTACGAGCAGTACTTC. Amino acid sequence: CASSFMYSGTPYEQYF.

The chain joins TRBV11-2 to TRBJ1-1; TRBD1 aligns across 7 bases. V lost 4 bases, J lost 0 bases, and 8 bases stayed unmatched. In germline, CDR1 is SGHAT, CDR2 FQNNGV. The CDR3 is made up of 16 amino acids. The CDR3 bases are TGTGCCAGCAGCTCGAAGGGGGCGAGGATGAACACTGAAGCTTTCTTT. Its protein is CASSSKGARMNTEAFF.